The 4 T cell receptor beta chains given below trace back to one sample, sequenced in a study of CXCR3-negative and CXCR3-positive naive CD8 T cells. Antigen specificity for these receptors is unknown. 5' RACE that incorporated UMI labels was used to prepare the TRB cDNA libraries. After re-calling the 5' RACE reads, TCRdb lists one entry per CDR3 protein, DNA absent. The repertoire shows 150,000 to 180,000 distinct CDR3 sequences; the top ten hold just under 0.5%. Study-wide points: Against CXCR3-negative naive cells, CXCR3-positive naive cells showed more hydrophobic TRB CDR3s.

Source material: naive CXCR3+ CD8+ T cells from blood. This sample's subset: CD45RO-CCR7+CD27+CD95- naive CD8+ T cells expressing CXCR3 (TNR3+). The source is a human donor in good health. Some clones in this sample may be carry-over from other donors' samples.

The chain has TRBV20-1 and TRBJ2-3; TCRdb designates TRBD1, a call that cannot be tested without DNA. Germline lookup yields CDR1 DFQATT and CDR2 SNEGSKA (reference sequence). The CDR3 has 16 residues. CDR3 loop: CSATNRDTISTDTQYF.

The chain has TRBV7-3 and TRBJ2-1; TCRdb lists TRBD1, though no DNA is available to test this call. CDR1 SGHTA and CDR2 FQGTGA come from the germline V gene. CDR3 length: 12 residues. CDR3 sequence reads: CASSLDGTEQFF.

This rearrangement joins TRBV6-6 to TRBJ1-1. The CDR3 is made up of 12 amino acids. Per germline, CDR1 MNHNY and CDR2 SVGAGI (reference sequence). CDR3 sequence: CASSYVQTEAFF.

This rearrangement joins TRBV29-1 to TRBJ2-7; TCRdb returns TRBD1, unconfirmable since there is no DNA. This CDR3 is built from 14 residues. Per the germline V gene, CDR1 is SQVTM and CDR2 is ANQGSEA. This chain's CDR3 is CSVEDHRRGYEQYF.